Presented here are 8 T cell receptor beta chains from one specimen sequenced in a study of tumor and adjacent non-tumor tissue in lung cancer. The library came from three nested PCR rounds adapted from ARM-PCR protocols. TCRdb independently ran MiXCR on the multiplex PCR reads; one entry per CDR3 protein. The sample shows about 86,000 distinct CDR3 sequences, roughly 77% of them seen only once. RNA was extracted from bulk tissue without any cell sorting. This non-tumor lung sample came from over 3 cm beyond the tumor edge. Sequenced sample: distant non-tumor lung tissue. These receptors came from a woman aged 45-60 years with non-small cell lung cancer.

Notes on this clonotype: Mismatch with germline at one junction end may stem from a read error. The rearrangement uses TRBV4-2 and TRBJ1-2; a possible D gene is TRBD1 (6 bases). This CDR3 is 18 amino acids long. Per the germline V gene, CDR1 is LGHNA and CDR2 is YNFKEQ. CDR3: CASNQETVRGDLNYGYTF. CDR3 nucleotides: TGCGCCAGCAACCAAGAAACGGTCAGGGGTGATCTGAACTATGGCTACACCTTC.

Of note for this clonotype: The missing conserved phenylalanine or tryptophan at the end of this CDR3 makes a read error likely. V and J are TRBV6-1 and TRBJ2-5; TRBD2 matches at 7 bases. The J segment lost 5 bases and the V segment lost 0 bases, leaving 3 bases of the junction unmatched. Per germline, CDR1 MNHNS and CDR2 SASEGT. The CDR3 loop spans 14 amino acids. Here the CDR3 reads CASSEAAGCETQYL. In nucleotides, the CDR3 is TGTGCCAGCAGTGAAGCAGCGGGATGCGAGACCCAGTACCTC.

This chain links TRBV29-1 with TRBJ2-7; a weak D match, TRBD2 (5 bases). Per the germline V gene, CDR1 is SQVTM and CDR2 is ANQGSEA. This CDR3 has 14 amino acids. The CDR3 bases are TGCAACTTCATCAACGGGATGGCAATCCACGAGCAGTACTTC. Protein sequence: CNFINGMAIHEQYF.

About this clonotype: The CDR3 end shows no conserved phenylalanine or tryptophan, and so a read error is likely. The J gene is TRBJ2-3, the V gene TRBV29-1; D may correspond to TRBD1 or TRBD2 (5 bases each). CDR3 length: 14 residues. The germline CDR1 and CDR2 sequences are SQVTM and ANQGSEA. The CDR3 DNA reads TGCAGTGCCATACTGACGGGGCCCACAGATACGCAGTATTAT. As protein: CSAILTGPTDTQYY.

With regard to this clonotype: A read error may explain this, as a much larger clone is one base away. The CDR3, as DNA: TGCAGTGCTAGACATCTTCTGCTAGCGGGAGGGAAGGGTGAGCAGTTCTTC. Residues: CSARHLLLAGGKGEQFF. The chain is built from TRBV20-1 and TRBJ2-1, with 12 bases lining up with TRBD2. The CDR3 loop spans 17 amino acids. V trimming: 2 bases; J trimming: 9 bases; junction bases outside the gene matches: 14. CDR1 is DFQATT, CDR2 SNEGSKA, per germline (reference sequence).

On this clonotype: At one boundary the junction diverges from the germline segment, which might be a read error. In DNA form, the CDR3 reads TGCAGCTTCATCAGTGGGAGGGCAATGCACGAGCAGTGCTTC. Translation gives CSFISGRAMHEQCF. This sequence joins TRBV29-1 and TRBJ2-7; TRBD2 matches 7 bases. The CDR3 contains 14 residues. CDR1 is SQVTM, CDR2 ANQGSEA, per germline.

Comment on this clonotype: A junction boundary mismatches the germline segment, possibly from a read error. V and J are TRBV29-1 and TRBJ2-5; no reliable D call. The length of the CDR3 is 14 residues. CDR1 is SQVTM and CDR2 is ANQGSEA in the germline V gene. CDR3 residues: CSVEDGSARETQYF. The CDR3 DNA sequence: TGCAGCGTTGAAGATGGGTCAGCCCGAGAGACCCAGTATTTC. The full variable domain, in which reference TRBV29-1 and TRBJ2-5 provide the parts outside the CDR3, is SAVISQKPSRDICQRGTSLTIQCQVDSQVTMMFWYRQQPGQSLTLIATANQGSEATYESGFVIDKFPISRPNLTFSTLTVSNMSPEDSSIYLCSVEDGSARETQYFGPGTRLLVL.

This clonotype counts as large (0.1 to 1%). The genes are TRBV11-2 and TRBJ2-2; D is unresolved. V was cut by 6 bases and J by 3 bases, with 11 bases left in between. CDR3 length: 14 amino acids. Germline V gives CDR1 SGHAT, CDR2 FQNNGV. CDR3 DNA sequence: TGTGCCAGCAGTCTTGGTAGGGACACCGGGGAGCTGTTTTTT. Encoded protein: CASSLGRDTGELFF.